The sequence of this TCR beta chain was determined in a study of T cells and Merkel cell carcinoma outcomes. Study-level findings and limits: Reportedly, T-cell repertoire with density predicts Merkel cell carcinoma outcomes.

Of note for this clone: Its antigen is currently unknown. Germline and junction disagree at one end, which may indicate a read error.

Libraries were prepared by immunoSEQ multiplex PCR; TCRdb keeps only in-frame clonotypes and omits some of them. The sample includes thousands of clones, approximately 92% of them seen just once. Germline CDR1 SEHNR, CDR2 FQNEAQ (reference sequence). The CDR3 runs to 12 residues. This clonotype was obtained from a human donor with Merkel cell carcinoma. Source material: tumor tissue from Merkel cell carcinoma. This chain links TRBV7-9 with TRBJ2-6; 9 nucleotides align to TRBD2. The CDR3 here is CASSHAGGALSF. DNA for the CDR3: TGTGCCAGCAGCCACGCGGGGGGGGCGCTATCTTTC.